This T cell receptor beta chain was documented in a study of control samples from healthy donors and cancer patients. J was trimmed by 3 bases and V by 4 bases; bases with no gene match: 10. Germline loops: CDR1 SGHVS, CDR2 FQNEAQ. The CDR3 length is 16 residues. Sequencing was performed with immunoSEQ multiplex PCR; in TCRdb, only in-frame clones are kept and a portion is missing. This sample has some 150,000 clones, with 93% found just once. This rearrangement joins TRBV7-8 to TRBJ2-7; 9 bases align to TRBD2. The sample was blood. The TCR comes from a man in his fifties or sixties in good health. Here the CDR3 reads CASSSPSGGRDYEQYF. The CDR3, as DNA: TGTGCCAGCAGCTCCCCTTCTGGCGGGAGGGACTACGAGCAGTACTTC.